This TCR beta chain was captured by sequencing in a study of control samples from healthy donors and cancer patients. Profiling relied on immunoSEQ multiplex PCR, and the TCRdb table lists in-frame clones only, not all of them. In the table there are about 160,000 clones, approximately 96% of which are singletons. Germline-derived CDR1 and CDR2 are SNHLY and FYNNEI. Trimming left V 8 bases short and J 4 bases short, with 20 bases between. This CDR3 region has 16 residues. The origin of this receptor is a woman aged 25 to 39 in good health. This sequence joins TRBV2 and TRBJ1-4; a possible D gene is TRBD1 (6 bases). Sequenced: blood. CDR3 bases: TGTGCCAGCTCGAGAGAAACCGGGACAAATAATGAAAAACTGTTTTTT. The encoded protein is CASSRETGTNNEKLFF.